Listed here are 19 T cell receptor beta chains from one sample, sequenced in a study of T cell responses to AZD1222 COVID-19 vaccine (dated by TCRdb to the early 2020s). The time point label here, explained by the study, means: baseline before first vaccination. The protocol used for the library was the immunoSEQ multiplex PCR assay. The immuneACCESS repertoire file appears here via TCRdb, limited to in-frame rearrangements. These files lack a portion of the clones; in checked studies, under half of the deficit traces to unresolved V genes, and the cause of the others is not known. The sample profile shows roughly 100,000 clones; nearly 95% of them were found once. Approximately 5% of the sample lies in the top ten. The sample here was peripheral blood, taken on day 0 of AZD1222 vaccination. The receptors were sampled from an adult in good health.

V gene TRBV11-3 combines with J gene TRBJ2-7; 7 bases agree with TRBD2. Germline V CDR1 and CDR2: SGHNT, YENEEA. This CDR3 is 16 amino acids long. V lost 4 bases and J lost 3; bases outside the gene matches: 12. The CDR3 nucleotides read TGTGCCAGCAGCTCCCCATGGGGGGAGGGAAGCTACGAGCAGTACTTC. Protein sequence: CASSSPWGEGSYEQYF. Full variable domain (missing parts from reference TRBV11-3 and TRBJ2-7): EAGVVQSPRYKIIEKKQPVAFWCNPISGHNTLYWYLQNLGQGPELLIRYENEEAVDDSQLPKDRFSAERLKGVDSTLKIQPAELGDSAVYLCASSSPWGEGSYEQYFGPGTRLTVT.

The chain has TRBV5-1 and TRBJ2-1, with D possibly being TRBD2 (5 bases). The CDR3 extends over 11 amino acids. V dropped 0 bases and J dropped 11 bases, with 6 bases sitting between them. Germline V gene data show CDR1 as SGHRS and CDR2 as YFSETQ. The CDR3, as DNA: TGCGCCAGCAGCTTGGGACTAAAGCAGTTCTTC. It specifies CASSLGLKQFF.

CDR3 bases: TGTGCCAGCAGCTACGGGAGTGCGGGGCAGTACTTC. Translation: CASSYGSAGQYF. V is TRBV5-4 and J is TRBJ2-7, with D possibly being TRBD2 (6 bases). Germline CDR1 reads SGHNT; CDR2 reads YYREEE (reference sequence). The ends were cut back, 3 bases at V and 9 bases at J, with 13 bases in the middle. CDR3 length: 12 residues.

This chain joins TRBV5-3 and TRBJ1-3, with no clear D. TRBV5-3 is an ORF, and what it does is uncertain. The CDR3 length is 16 residues. The V and J ends lost 5 bases and 5 bases respectively, with 20 bases between them. CDR3 region: CARSTIFTFLRNTIYF. The CDR3 region has the DNA TGTGCCAGAAGTACTATATTTACCTTCCTTCGAAACACCATATATTTT.

V usage is TRBV6-2 or TRBV6-3 and J usage is TRBJ2-7; D assignment may be TRBD1 or TRBD2 (5 bases each). CDR3 length equals 11 residues. In germline, CDR1 is MNHEY, CDR2 SVGEGT. V was cut by 5 bases and J by 9 bases, with 11 bases left in between. CDR3 amino acids: CASSLGAMQYF. The CDR3 bases are TGTGCCAGCAGTCTCGGGGCCATGCAGTACTTC.

The V gene is TRBV15, the J gene TRBJ1-2; D uncertain. V lost 1 base to trimming and J lost 2 bases, with 11 bases between them. Germline loops: CDR1 LNHNV, CDR2 YYDKDF (reference sequence). CDR3 size: 15 residues. CDR3 protein: CATSRGGVGNYGYTF. DNA of the CDR3: TGTGCCACCAGCAGAGGTGGGGTAGGGAACTATGGCTACACCTTC.

The V gene is TRBV6-1, the J gene TRBJ2-3; 8 nucleotides align to TRBD2. This CDR3 is built from 15 residues. Germline CDR1 and CDR2: MNHNS and SASEGT. The trim removed 6 bases at V and 2 bases at J, leaving 7 bases unmatched. The CDR3 nucleotides read TGTGCCAGCAGATTAACGGGAGGGAACACAGATACGCAGTATTTT. Residues: CASRLTGGNTDTQYF.

The chain has TRBV29-1 and TRBJ2-2, with 14 positions matching TRBD2. This CDR3 region has 14 residues. Losses at the gene ends were 4 bases for V and 5 bases for J; bases not matched to a gene: 0. Germline V gene lookup returns CDR1 SQVTM and CDR2 ANQGSEA. CDR3 residues: CSVGLAGGTGELFF. DNA for the CDR3: TGCAGCGTTGGACTAGCGGGAGGGACCGGGGAGCTGTTTTTT.

In its sample, this clone was seen once. This chain uses TRBV6-6 with TRBJ2-7; perhaps TRBD2 as D (5 bases). Trimming took off 5 bases at V and 7 bases at J, with 18 bases between the two ends. Germline V gene sequence: CDR1 MNHNY, CDR2 SVGAGI (reference sequence). There are 14 residues in the CDR3. The CDR3: CASSQQTRRGEQYF. DNA for the CDR3: TGTGCCAGCAGTCAACAGACACGTCGGGGAGAGCAGTACTTC.

The gene calls are TRBV6-5 and TRBJ2-7; D is ambiguous. V dropped 4 bases and J dropped 5 bases, with 12 bases sitting between them. The CDR3 length is 13 residues. Per germline, CDR1 MNHEY and CDR2 SVGAGI. The CDR3 DNA reads TGTGCCAGCAGTTCCGAAATAAAGGACGAGCAGTACTTC. It encodes CASSSEIKDEQYF.

This sequence joins TRBV4-1 and TRBJ1-2, with D possibly matching TRBD1 (5 bases). Germline CDR1 MGHRA, CDR2 YSYEKL. The CDR3 has 15 residues. Between the trimmed V and J ends, which lost 4 bases and 6 bases, there was a span of 18 bases. CDR3 nucleotide sequence: TGCGCCAGCAGCCGCGGGACGGTGAGCGGCGATGGCTACACCTTC. Translated: CASSRGTVSGDGYTF.

This chain joins TRBV6-2 or TRBV6-3 and TRBJ2-3, with D possibly TRBD2 on 7 matching bases. Trimming stripped 4 bases from V and 4 bases from J, with 15 bases between. This CDR3 has 15 amino acids. CDR1 MNHEY and CDR2 SVGEGT come from the germline V gene. The CDR3 sequence: CASSSKGGGPDTQYF. CDR3 nucleotides: TGTGCCAGCAGTTCCAAGGGGGGAGGGCCAGATACGCAGTATTTT.

This sequence joins TRBV29-1 and TRBJ1-5; D perhaps matches TRBD1 (5 bases). Germline V gene sequence: CDR1 SQVTM, CDR2 ANQGSEA. V was pared by 0 bases and J by 11 bases, with 8 bases between. This CDR3 has 11 amino acids. CDR3 amino acids: CSVEDRGAQHF. The CDR3 nucleotides read TGCAGCGTTGAAGATCGGGGGGCCCAGCATTTT.

This clone was recorded a few times. This chain joins TRBV7-8 and TRBJ2-7; unclear D gene. Trimming pared 7 bases from V and 2 bases from J, leaving 18 bases between. CDR1 is SGHVS and CDR2 is FQNEAQ in the germline V gene. CDR3 length: 15 residues. CDR3 in amino acids: CASTFSRRRPYEQYF. The CDR3 DNA is TGTGCCAGCACGTTCTCACGGCGGCGCCCCTACGAGCAGTACTTC.

The chain recombines TRBV30 with TRBJ1-2; D not certain. V shed 4 bases and J shed 3 bases, with 15 bases lying between them. Germline CDR1 reads GTSNPN; CDR2 reads SVGIG (reference sequence). The CDR3 runs 14 residues. CDR3 nucleotide sequence: TGTGCCTGGATGGGAGGCCGGGGTTACTATGGCTACACCTTC. This translates into CAWMGGRGYYGYTF.

V gene TRBV30 combines with J gene TRBJ2-5, with 7 bases aligning to TRBD1. CDR3 size: 13 residues. V shed 5 bases, J shed 1 base, and the junction held 4 bases outside the gene matches. Germline CDR1 and CDR2: GTSNPN and SVGIG (reference sequence). The CDR3 spells CAWGTVAQETQYF. CDR3 coding DNA: TGTGCCTGGGGGACAGTCGCCCAAGAGACCCAGTACTTC.

This clone showed up just once. The chain links TRBV7-3 to TRBJ1-3; D is unresolved. Germline V gives CDR1 SGHTA, CDR2 FQGTGA. This CDR3 is built from 14 residues. V was shortened by 4 bases and J by 0 bases, with 7 bases between the two germline ends. The CDR3 nucleotides are TGTGCCAGCAGCTCGGGATTCTCTGGAAACACCATATATTTT. Encoded protein: CASSSGFSGNTIYF.

This chain connects TRBV19 to TRBJ2-5; D is undetermined. CDR1 is LNHDA, CDR2 SQIVND, per germline (reference sequence). Trimming pared 10 bases from V and 0 bases from J, leaving 12 bases between. The CDR3 runs to 13 residues. The CDR3 DNA reads TGTGCCACCCGTCCCCCGAACCAAGAGACCCAGTACTTC. Its translation: CATRPPNQETQYF.

The chain combines TRBV30 with TRBJ2-7, with TRBD2 matching over 9 bases. The germline V gene encodes CDR1 GTSNPN and CDR2 SVGIG (reference sequence). This CDR3 region has 14 residues. J lost 7 bases, V lost 2 bases, and 9 bases had no gene match. As DNA, the CDR3 is TGTGCCTGGAGTCCTGGGCTAGCGGGATGGGAGCAGTACTTC. It translates to CAWSPGLAGWEQYF.